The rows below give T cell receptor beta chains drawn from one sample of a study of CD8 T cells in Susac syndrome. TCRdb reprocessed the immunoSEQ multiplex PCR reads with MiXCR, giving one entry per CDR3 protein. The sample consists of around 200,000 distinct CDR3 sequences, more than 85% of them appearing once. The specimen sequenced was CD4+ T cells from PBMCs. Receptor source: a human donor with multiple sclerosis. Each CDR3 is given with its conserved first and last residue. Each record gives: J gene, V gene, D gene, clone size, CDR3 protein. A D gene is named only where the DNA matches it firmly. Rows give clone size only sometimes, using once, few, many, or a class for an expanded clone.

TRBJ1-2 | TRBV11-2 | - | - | CASSQGRYGYTF
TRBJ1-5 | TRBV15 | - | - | CATSRDRGNGNQPQHF
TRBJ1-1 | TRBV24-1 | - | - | CATSADGGPNTEAFF
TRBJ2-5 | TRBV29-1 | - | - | CSAGAVQETQYF
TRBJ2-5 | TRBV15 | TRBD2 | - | CATSREVASGETQYF
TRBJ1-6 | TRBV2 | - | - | CASSEKEGWNSPLHF
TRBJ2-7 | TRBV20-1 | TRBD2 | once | CSASGAGAYEQYF
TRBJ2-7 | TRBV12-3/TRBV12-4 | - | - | CASSPVGRGEQYF
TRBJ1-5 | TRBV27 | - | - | CASSLLGGRQEGQPQHF
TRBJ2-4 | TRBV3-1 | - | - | CASSPRGTIDSKNIQYF
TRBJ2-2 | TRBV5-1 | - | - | CASSFNGELFF
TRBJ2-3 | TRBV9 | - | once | CASSAPGIRGTDTQYF
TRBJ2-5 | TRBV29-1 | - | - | CSGRTAQGETQYF
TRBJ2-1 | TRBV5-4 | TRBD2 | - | CASSSSGGTGPYNEQFF
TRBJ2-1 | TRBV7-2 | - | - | CASSPGLTYNEQFF
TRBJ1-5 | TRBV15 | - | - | CATSTGERQPQHF
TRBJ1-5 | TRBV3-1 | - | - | CASSLTDKGQPQHF
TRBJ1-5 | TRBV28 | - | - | CASSSGTVQPQHF
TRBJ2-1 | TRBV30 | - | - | CASEQNSYNEQFF
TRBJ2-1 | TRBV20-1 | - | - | CSARARGAPYNEQFF
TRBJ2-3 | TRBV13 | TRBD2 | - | CASSASGGGTDTQYF
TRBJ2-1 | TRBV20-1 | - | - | CSARWRGEINEQFF
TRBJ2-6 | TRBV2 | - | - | CASSESGVGANVLTF
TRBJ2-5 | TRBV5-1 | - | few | CASSPRDGPQETQYF
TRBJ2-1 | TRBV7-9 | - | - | CASGLLAGEQFF
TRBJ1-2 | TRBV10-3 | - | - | CAIGADNYGYTF
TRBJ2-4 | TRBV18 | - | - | CASSADREGAKNIQYF
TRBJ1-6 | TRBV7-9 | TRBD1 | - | CASSSQGQGSSPLHF
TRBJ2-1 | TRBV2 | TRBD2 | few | CASSSGGAYNEQFF
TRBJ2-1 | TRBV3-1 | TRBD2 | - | CASSWAGGTHNEQFF
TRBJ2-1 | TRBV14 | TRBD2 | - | CASSPSGTLNNEQFF
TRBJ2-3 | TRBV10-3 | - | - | CAISGGGTQYF
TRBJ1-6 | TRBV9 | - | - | CASSVARDSPLHF
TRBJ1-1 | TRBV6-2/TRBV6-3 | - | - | CASLRDGATLEAFF
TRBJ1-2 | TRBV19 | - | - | CASSHRDHYGYTF
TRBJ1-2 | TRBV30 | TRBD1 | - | CAWSVLGQGYGYTF
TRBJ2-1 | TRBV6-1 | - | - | CASSERGVDEQFF
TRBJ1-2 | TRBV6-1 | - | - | CASSEAGDFYGYTF
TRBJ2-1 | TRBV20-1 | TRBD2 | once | CSARYSGGPPYNEQFF
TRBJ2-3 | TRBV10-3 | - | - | CAISGGADTQYF
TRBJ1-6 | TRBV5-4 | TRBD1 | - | CASSPKTGRSPLHF
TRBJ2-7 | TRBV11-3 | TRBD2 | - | CASSLGGVDYEQYF
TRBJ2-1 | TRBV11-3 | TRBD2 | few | CASSSSSGATYNEQFF
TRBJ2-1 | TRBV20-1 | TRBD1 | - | CSAGTGWNEQFF
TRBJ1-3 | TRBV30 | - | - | CAWSLRAGGNTIYF
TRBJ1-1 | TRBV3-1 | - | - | CASSQAYTEAFF
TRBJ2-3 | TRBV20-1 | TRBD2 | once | CSASYFVAGSTDTQYF
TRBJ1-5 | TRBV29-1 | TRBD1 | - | CSVETGNEQPQHF
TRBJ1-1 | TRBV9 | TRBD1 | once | CASSGIPGQGSEAFF
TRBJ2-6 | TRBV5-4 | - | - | CASRPGLAFGANVLTF